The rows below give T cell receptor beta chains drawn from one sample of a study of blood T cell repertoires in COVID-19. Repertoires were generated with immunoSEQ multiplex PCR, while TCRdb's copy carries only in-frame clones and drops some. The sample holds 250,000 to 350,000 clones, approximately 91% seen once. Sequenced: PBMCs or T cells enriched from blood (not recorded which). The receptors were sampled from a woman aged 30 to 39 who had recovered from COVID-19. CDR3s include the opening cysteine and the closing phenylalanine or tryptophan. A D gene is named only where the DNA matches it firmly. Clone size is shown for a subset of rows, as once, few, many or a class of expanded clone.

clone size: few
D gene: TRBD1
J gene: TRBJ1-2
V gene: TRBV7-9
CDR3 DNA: TGTGCCAGCAGCTCCGGACAGGAATTCGCGATTTCTTATGGCTACACCTTC
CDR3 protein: CASSSGQEFAISYGYTF

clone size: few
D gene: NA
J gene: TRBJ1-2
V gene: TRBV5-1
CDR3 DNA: TGCGCCAGCAGCTTGGGGGCAGGTTTCTATGGCTACACCTTC
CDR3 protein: CASSLGAGFYGYTF

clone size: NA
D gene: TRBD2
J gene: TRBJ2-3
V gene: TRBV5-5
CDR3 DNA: TGTGCCAGCAGCCCGTTTGGGGGGGACTTCCGAGTTAGCACAGATACGCAGTATTTT
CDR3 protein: CASSPFGGDFRVSTDTQYF

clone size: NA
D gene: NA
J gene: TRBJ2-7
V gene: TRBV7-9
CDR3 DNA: TGTGCCAGCAGCCCACCCGAGGGTACCTACGAGCAGTACTTC
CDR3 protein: CASSPPEGTYEQYF

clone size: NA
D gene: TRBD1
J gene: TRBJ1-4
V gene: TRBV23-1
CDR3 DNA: TGCGCCAGCAGTCAATCAACTCTCCGGACAGGGGGCCTCAATGAAAAACTGTTTTTT
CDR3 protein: CASSQSTLRTGGLNEKLFF

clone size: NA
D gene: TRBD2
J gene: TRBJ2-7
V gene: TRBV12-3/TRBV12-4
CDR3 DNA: TGTGCCAGCAGTTGGCGGGAGTACGAGCAGTACTTC
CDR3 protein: CASSWREYEQYF

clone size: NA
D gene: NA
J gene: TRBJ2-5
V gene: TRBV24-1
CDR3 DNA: TGTGCCACCAGCGCAGTGAAAGGAAGTTCGCGCGGGGAGACCCAGTACTTC
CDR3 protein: CATSAVKGSSRGETQYF

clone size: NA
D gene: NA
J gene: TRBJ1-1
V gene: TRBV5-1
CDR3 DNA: TGCGCCAGCAGCTTAGTGGGGTGGGACTGGGGGAGAATGAACACTGAAGCTTTCTTT
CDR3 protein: CASSLVGWDWGRMNTEAFF

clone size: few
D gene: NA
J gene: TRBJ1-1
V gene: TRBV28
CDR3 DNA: TGTGCCAGCAGTTTGGGGGCGGGGAGGGGTGTCACTGAAGCTTTCTTT
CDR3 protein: CASSLGAGRGVTEAFF

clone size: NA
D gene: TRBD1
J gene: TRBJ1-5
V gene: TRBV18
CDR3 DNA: TGTGCCAGCTCCCCGGGACAGTCGGTTCAGCCCCAGCATTTT
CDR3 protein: CASSPGQSVQPQHF

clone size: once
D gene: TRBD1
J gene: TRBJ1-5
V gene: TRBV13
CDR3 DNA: TGTGCCAGCAGCTTACGACAGGGGAATCAGCCCCAGCATTTT
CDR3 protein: CASSLRQGNQPQHF

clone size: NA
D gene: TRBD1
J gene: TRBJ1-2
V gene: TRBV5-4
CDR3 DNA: TGTGCCAGCAGCTTGGCTCCAGGGGGCATCTATGGCTACACCTTC
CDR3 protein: CASSLAPGGIYGYTF

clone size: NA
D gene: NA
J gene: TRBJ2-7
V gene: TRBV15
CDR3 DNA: TGTGCCACCAGCAGAGATCGCGGCAGGGGAAACGAGCAGTACTTC
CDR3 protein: CATSRDRGRGNEQYF

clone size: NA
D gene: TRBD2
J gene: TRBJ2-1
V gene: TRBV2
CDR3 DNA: TGTGCCAGCAGTGACAATCCCGGGACTAGTGGCGGGGATGAGCAGTTCTTC
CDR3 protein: CASSDNPGTSGGDEQFF

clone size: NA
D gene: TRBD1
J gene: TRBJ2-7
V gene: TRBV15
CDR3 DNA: TGTGCCACCAGCAGAGGACGTTTGGACAGGGAATTATACGAGCAGTACTTC
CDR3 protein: CATSRGRLDRELYEQYF

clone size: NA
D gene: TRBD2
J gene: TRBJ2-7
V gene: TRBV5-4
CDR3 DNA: TGTGCCAGCAGCTTGGGCGGACTAGGGAACTACGAGCAGTACTTC
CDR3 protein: CASSLGGLGNYEQYF

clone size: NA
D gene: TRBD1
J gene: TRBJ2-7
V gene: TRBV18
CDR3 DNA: TGTGCCAGCAAGGGACAGGGCAGCAACGAGCAGTACTTC
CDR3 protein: CASKGQGSNEQYF

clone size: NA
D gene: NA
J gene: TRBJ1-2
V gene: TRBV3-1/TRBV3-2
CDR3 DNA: TGTGCCAGCAGACGGGGACTGTCCCAGGAGTATGGCTACACCTTC
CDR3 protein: CASRRGLSQEYGYTF

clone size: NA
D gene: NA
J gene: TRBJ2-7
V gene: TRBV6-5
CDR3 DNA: TGTGCCAGCCGGGGGGCGGGCTCCTACGAGCAGTACTTC
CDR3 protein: CASRGAGSYEQYF

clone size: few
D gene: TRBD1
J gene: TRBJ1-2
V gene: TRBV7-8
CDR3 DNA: TGTGCCAGCAGCTTAAGATCGGACAGGGAAGGCTACACCTTC
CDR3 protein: CASSLRSDREGYTF

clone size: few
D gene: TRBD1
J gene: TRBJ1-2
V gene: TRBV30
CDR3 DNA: TGTGCCTGGACCCGAGGGGGCAGCTATGGCTACACCTTC
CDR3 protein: CAWTRGGSYGYTF

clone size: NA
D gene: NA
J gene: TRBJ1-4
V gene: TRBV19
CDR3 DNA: TGTGCCAGTAGTATTACCCGGCGGGGTAATGAAAAACTGTTTTTT
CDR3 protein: CASSITRRGNEKLFF

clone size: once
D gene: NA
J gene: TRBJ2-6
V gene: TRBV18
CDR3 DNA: TGTGCCAGCTCACCAGGGTGGGGCGAAGGGTACTCTCGGGCCAACGTCCTGACTTTC
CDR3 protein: CASSPGWGEGYSRANVLTF

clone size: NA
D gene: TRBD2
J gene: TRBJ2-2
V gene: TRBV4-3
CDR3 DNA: TGCGCCAGCAGCCAAGTAAGCGGGGTGAACACCGGGGAGCTGTTTTTT
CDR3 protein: CASSQVSGVNTGELFF

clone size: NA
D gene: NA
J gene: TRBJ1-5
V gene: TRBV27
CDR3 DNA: TGTGCCACCAACCCGTTTCACCCGATGGGGAGTCAGCCCCAGCATTTT
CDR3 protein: CATNPFHPMGSQPQHF

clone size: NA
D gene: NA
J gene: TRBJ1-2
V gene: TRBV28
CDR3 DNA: TGTGCCAGCAGTTTAGAGGGTTCCTATGTCTATGGCTACACCTTC
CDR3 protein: CASSLEGSYVYGYTF

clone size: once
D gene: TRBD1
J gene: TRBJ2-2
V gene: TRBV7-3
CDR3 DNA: TGTGCCAGCAGCCCTCATTCAGGGGGCAGACGAACCGGGGAGCTGTTTTTT
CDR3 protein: CASSPHSGGRRTGELFF

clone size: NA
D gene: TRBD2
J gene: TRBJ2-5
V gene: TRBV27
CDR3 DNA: TGTGCCAGCAACCTAGCGGGAGGAATGTTAGAGACCCAGTACTTC
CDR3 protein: CASNLAGGMLETQYF

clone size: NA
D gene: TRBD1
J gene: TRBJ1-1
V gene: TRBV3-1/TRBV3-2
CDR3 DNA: TGTGCCAGCAGGCGGGGACAGGGTAACACTGAAGCTTTCTTT
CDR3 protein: CASRRGQGNTEAFF

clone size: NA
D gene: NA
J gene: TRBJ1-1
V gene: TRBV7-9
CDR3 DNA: TGTGCCAGCAGCTCATTCGGTAGAACCACTGAAGCTTTCTTT
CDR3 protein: CASSSFGRTTEAFF

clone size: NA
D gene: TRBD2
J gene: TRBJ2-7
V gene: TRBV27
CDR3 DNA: TGTGCCAGCAGTTTCTGGGGGGGCGAGCAGTACTTC
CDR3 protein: CASSFWGGEQYF

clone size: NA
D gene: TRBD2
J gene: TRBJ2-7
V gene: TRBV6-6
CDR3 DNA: TGTGCCAGCAGTTGGCTAGCGGACGAGCAGTACTTC
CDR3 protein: CASSWLADEQYF

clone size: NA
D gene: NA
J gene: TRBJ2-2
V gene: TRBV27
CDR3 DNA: TGTGCCAGCAGACAGACTAGTGCCGGGGAGCTGTTTTTT
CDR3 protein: CASRQTSAGELFF

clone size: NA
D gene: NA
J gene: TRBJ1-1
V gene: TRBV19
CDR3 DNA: TGTGCCAGTAGTAACCCGGGAGGAGGGGGCACTGAAGCTTTCTTT
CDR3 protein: CASSNPGGGGTEAFF

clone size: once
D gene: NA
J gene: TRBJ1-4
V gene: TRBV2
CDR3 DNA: TGTGCCAGCAGTTTTCTCTACGGGACTTATAATGAAAAACTGTTTTTT
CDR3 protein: CASSFLYGTYNEKLFF

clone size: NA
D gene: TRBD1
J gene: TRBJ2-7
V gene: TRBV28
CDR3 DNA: TGTGCCAGCAGTCTCCCAACCGGGACAGGGGGAAACCACGAGCAGTACTTC
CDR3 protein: CASSLPTGTGGNHEQYF

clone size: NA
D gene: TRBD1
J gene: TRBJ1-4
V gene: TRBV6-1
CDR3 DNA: TGTGCCAGCAGTGAAGTGCGGGACAGGGCTCAAAAACTGTTTTTT
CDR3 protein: CASSEVRDRAQKLFF

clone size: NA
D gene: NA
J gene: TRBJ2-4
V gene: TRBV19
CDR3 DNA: TGTGCCAGTAGTATGTTCTCGTTGGCCAAAAACATTCAGTACTTC
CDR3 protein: CASSMFSLAKNIQYF

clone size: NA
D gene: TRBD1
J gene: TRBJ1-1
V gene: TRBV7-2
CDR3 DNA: TGTGCCAGCAGCTTACCTCGACAGGGGCGACACACTGAAGCTTTCTTT
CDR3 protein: CASSLPRQGRHTEAFF

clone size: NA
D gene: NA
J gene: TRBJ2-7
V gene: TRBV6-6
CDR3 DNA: TGTGCCAGCATGACTGGGGCGGTCTACGAGCAGTACTTC
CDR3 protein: CASMTGAVYEQYF

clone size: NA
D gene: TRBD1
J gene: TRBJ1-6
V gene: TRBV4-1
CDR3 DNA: TGCGCCAGCAGCCAAGAGACAGGGGCGTCTTATGGGTCACCCCTCCACTTT
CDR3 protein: CASSQETGASYGSPLHF

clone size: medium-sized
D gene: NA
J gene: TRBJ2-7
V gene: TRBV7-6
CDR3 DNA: TGTGCCAGCAGCTTAGCGGTGGTTGTTGGCCCGACCTACGAGCAGTACTTC
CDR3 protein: CASSLAVVVGPTYEQYF

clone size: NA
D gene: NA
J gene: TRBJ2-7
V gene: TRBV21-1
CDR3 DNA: TGTGCCAGCAGGACTAGGGGCTACGAGCAGTACTTC
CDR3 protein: CASRTRGYEQYF

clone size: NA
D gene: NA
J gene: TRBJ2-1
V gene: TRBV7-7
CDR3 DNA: TGTGCTAGCAGCTTAAATATAGGCGGGACCTACAATGAGCAGTTCTTC
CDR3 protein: CASSLNIGGTYNEQFF

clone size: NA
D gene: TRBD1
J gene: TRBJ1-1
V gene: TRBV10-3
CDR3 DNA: TGTGCCATCAGTGAGTACGCCGGGACAGGGGGTACTGAAGCTTTCTTT
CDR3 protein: CAISEYAGTGGTEAFF

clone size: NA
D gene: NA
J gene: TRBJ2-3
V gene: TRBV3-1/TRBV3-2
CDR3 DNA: TGTGCCAGCAGCGACTCAGGGGAGGGACAAGATACGCAGTATTTT
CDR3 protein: CASSDSGEGQDTQYF

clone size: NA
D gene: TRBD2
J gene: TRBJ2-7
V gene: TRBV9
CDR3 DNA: TGTGCCAGCAGCCCCTCCAGCGGGAGGGCAAAATCCTACGAGCAGTACTTC
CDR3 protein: CASSPSSGRAKSYEQYF

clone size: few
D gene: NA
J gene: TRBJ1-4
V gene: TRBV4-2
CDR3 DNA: TGTGCCAGCAGCCCGCGGGGGGGGTTCGGTGAAAAACTGTTTTTT
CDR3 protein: CASSPRGGFGEKLFF

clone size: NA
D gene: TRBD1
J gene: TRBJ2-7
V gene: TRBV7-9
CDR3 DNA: TGTGCCAGCAGGTCAAGCCGGGACAGGGGATACGAGCAGTACTTC
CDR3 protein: CASRSSRDRGYEQYF

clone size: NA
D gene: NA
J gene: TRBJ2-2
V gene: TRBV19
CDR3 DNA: TGTGCCAGTAGTATCCGGGGTTACGTCACCGGGGAGCTGTTTTTT
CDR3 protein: CASSIRGYVTGELFF

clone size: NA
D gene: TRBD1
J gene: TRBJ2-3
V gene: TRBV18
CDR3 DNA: TGTGCCAGCTCACCAACACGACAGGGGGCGCCAGATACGCAGTATTTT
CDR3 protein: CASSPTRQGAPDTQYF

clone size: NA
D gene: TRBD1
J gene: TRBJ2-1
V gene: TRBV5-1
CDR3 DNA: TGCGCCAGCAGCATCAAGGGGGCTGCGGATGAGCAGTTCTTC
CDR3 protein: CASSIKGAADEQFF

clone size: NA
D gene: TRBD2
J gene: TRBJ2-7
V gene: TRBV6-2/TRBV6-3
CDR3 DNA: TGTGCCAGCAGTTACTCCCTAGCGGGAGTGGAGCAGTACTTC
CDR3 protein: CASSYSLAGVEQYF